Below, 25 T cell receptor beta chains from the same sample are listed, as sequenced in a study of T-cell reconstitution after alpha-beta-depleted transplantation in children. Unique molecular identifiers tagged the TCRbeta library. TCRdb analysed the PCR reads with MiXCR anew, one entry per CDR3 protein. The sample has roughly 200,000 distinct CDR3 sequences, roughly 9% seen once. The sequencing used PBMCs from the stem cell graft donor, collected from the stem cell graft. The receptor set was obtained from a human donor who donated a stem cell graft to a child with acute lymphoblastic leukemia.

There are many counts of this clonotype. The chain has TRBV5-6 and TRBJ1-3; D uncertain. The CDR3 has 15 residues. V shed 4 bases and J shed 3 bases, with 14 bases lying between them. Per the germline V gene, CDR1 is SGHDT and CDR2 is YYEEEE. Here the CDR3 DNA reads TGTGCCAGCAGCCGCCTCGTCCAAGGTGGAAACACCATATATTTT. It is translated as CASSRLVQGGNTIYF.

J is TRBJ2-3 and V is TRBV18; 14 positions match TRBD2. This CDR3 is built from 19 residues. V dropped 1 base and J dropped 1; count of bases not matched to a gene: 7. CDR1 is KGHSH, CDR2 LQKENI, per germline. The CDR3 loop is CASSPRNGLAGGRTDTQYF. CDR3 DNA sequence: TGTGCCAGCTCACCACGTAACGGACTAGCGGGGGGACGCACAGATACGCAGTATTTT.

This clonotype was observed many times. The chain is built from TRBV6-1 and TRBJ2-4; unclear D gene. CDR3 length: 15 amino acids. V lost 0 bases to trimming and J lost 0 bases, with 6 bases between them. Germline CDR1 reads MNHNS; CDR2 reads SASEGT. CDR3 in amino acids: CASSEAIRAKNIQYF. Written as DNA, the CDR3 is TGTGCCAGCAGTGAAGCGATCAGAGCCAAAAACATTCAGTACTTC.

This clonotype has more than one count but fewer than ten. A junction boundary mismatches the germline segment, possibly from a read error. The rearrangement joins TRBV18 to TRBJ2-5; 8 nucleotides align to TRBD1. The CDR3 totals 15 residues. The germline V gene has CDR1 KGHSH and CDR2 LQKENI. The CDR3 DNA reads as TGTGCCAGCTCACCGACGACAGGGGTGCAAGAAACCCAGTACTTC. Its protein product is CASSPTTGVQETQYF.

This clonotype was found a few times. V is TRBV12-3 or TRBV12-4 and J is TRBJ2-2; D unresolved. The CDR3 totals 13 residues. Trimming stripped 4 bases from V and 6 bases from J, with 9 bases between. CDR3 sequence reads: CASSSDIAGELFF. In DNA, the CDR3 is TGTGCCAGCAGTTCCGACATCGCCGGGGAGCTGTTTTTT.

V is TRBV7-9 and J is TRBJ2-5; D uncertain. There are 11 residues in the CDR3. Trimming removed 5 bases at V and 4 bases at J, with 5 bases between. Germline CDR1 reads SEHNR; CDR2 reads FQNEAQ (reference sequence). The CDR3 spells CASSDTETQYF. CDR3 DNA sequence: TGTGCCAGCAGCGATACAGAGACCCAGTACTTC. Complete variable domain (other parts from reference TRBV7-9 and TRBJ2-5): DTGVSQNPRHKITKRGQNVTFRCDPISEHNRLYWYRQTLGQGPEFLTYFQNEAQLEKSRLLSDRFSAERPKGSFSTLEIQRTEQGDSAMYLCASSDTETQYFGPGTRLLVL.

The table lists this clonotype with a few counts. The CDR3: CASSQARFYEQYF. The CDR3, as DNA: TGCGCCAGCAGCCAGGCCCGGTTCTACGAGCAGTACTTC. The rearrangement links TRBV4-3 to TRBJ2-7; unclear D gene. The CDR3 totals 13 residues. The V end lost 3 bases, the J end lost 3 bases, and 9 bases lay between the germline ends. Germline CDR1 is LGHNA and CDR2 is YSLEER.

Ten or more counts support this clonotype. The chain links TRBV7-8 to TRBJ1-1; D unresolved. Trimming took 7 bases from V and 1 from J, leaving 10 bases between them. The CDR3 sequence is 13 residues long. Germline loops: CDR1 SGHVS, CDR2 FQNEAQ. As DNA, the CDR3 is TGTGCCAGCACCCGAGGCCCGAACACTGAAGCTTTCTTT. It encodes CASTRGPNTEAFF. Based on the CDR3 plus reference TRBV7-8 and TRBJ1-1, the full variable domain is GAGVSQSPRYKVAKRGQDVALRCDPISGHVSLFWYQQALGQGPEFLTYFQNEAQLDKSGLPSDRFFAERPEGSVSTLKIQRTQQEDSAVYLCASTRGPNTEAFFGQGTRLTVV.

This clonotype was observed a handful of times. The rearrangement uses TRBV6-1 and TRBJ1-2; 7 bases align to TRBD1. After removal of 5 bases from V and 2 bases from J, the junction contained 11 bases not matched to a gene. Germline loops: CDR1 MNHNS, CDR2 SASEGT. This CDR3 is 16 amino acids long. The CDR3 reads CASSPLGQEGNYGYTF. In DNA form, the CDR3 reads TGTGCCAGCAGTCCGCTCGGACAGGAGGGGAACTATGGCTACACCTTC.

This clonotype was seen ten or more times. This chain connects TRBV14 to TRBJ1-1, with TRBD1 matching 9 bases. The V segment lost 4 bases and the J segment 4 bases; nucleotides outside the gene matches: 7. There are 15 residues in the CDR3. The germline gives CDR1 SGHDN, CDR2 FVKESK. CDR3 DNA sequence: TGTGCCAGCAGCCTAACAGGGGGCGGCAGCACTGAAGCTTTCTTT. Amino acid sequence: CASSLTGGGSTEAFF.

This clonotype was seen repeatedly, ten times or more. This rearrangement joins TRBV11-2 to TRBJ2-2; D unclear. This CDR3 contains 13 residues. Looked up from germline, CDR1 is SGHAT and CDR2 is FQNNGV. V lost 5 bases, J lost 10 bases, and 14 bases lay in between. The chain's CDR3 is CASSRSPLPELFF. In nucleotides, the CDR3 is TGTGCCAGCAGCCGTTCTCCTTTACCGGAGCTGTTTTTT.

In this sample, this clonotype turned up many times. This chain uses TRBV7-8 with TRBJ2-2; 11 nucleotides line up with TRBD1. V shed 5 bases and J 6 bases; nucleotides not matched to a gene: 5. In germline, CDR1 is SGHVS, CDR2 FQNEAQ. The CDR3 has 15 residues. This chain's CDR3 is CASSPWGQGAGELFF. The CDR3 nucleotides read TGTGCCAGCAGCCCCTGGGGACAGGGGGCCGGGGAGCTGTTTTTT.

This chain joins TRBV15 and TRBJ2-7, with no clear D. Per the germline V gene, CDR1 is LNHNV and CDR2 is YYDKDF (reference sequence). The CDR3 is made up of 14 amino acids. With 2 bases removed from V and 5 bases from J, the gap between germline ends came to 13 bases. In DNA, the CDR3 is TGTGCCACCAGCAGAATAACCCCGGTCGACGAGCAGTACTTC. Protein sequence: CATSRITPVDEQYF.

The genes are TRBV7-9 and TRBJ2-2; D gene ambiguous. The V gene lost 6 bases and the J gene lost 4 bases, with 9 bases spanning the gap. The CDR3 has 13 amino acids. CDR1 SEHNR and CDR2 FQNEAQ come from the germline V gene (reference sequence). The CDR3 loop is CASRAEGTGELFF. In nucleotides, the CDR3 is TGTGCCAGCAGAGCCGAAGGCACCGGGGAGCTGTTTTTT.

This clonotype was observed a few times. V gene TRBV18 combines with J gene TRBJ1-3; no clear D gene. V lost 0 bases and J lost 0, with 15 bases in between. Germline loops: CDR1 KGHSH, CDR2 LQKENI. The CDR3 length is 18 residues. The DNA of the CDR3 is TGTGCCAGCTCACCACCCGCGAGGCAGGTCTCCTCTGGAAACACCATATATTTT. As protein: CASSPPARQVSSGNTIYF. Complete variable domain (other parts from reference TRBV18 and TRBJ1-3): NAGVMQNPRHLVRRRGQEARLRCSPMKGHSHVYWYRQLPEEGLKFMVYLQKENIIDESGMPKERFSAEFPKEGPSILRIQQVVRGDSAAYFCASSPPARQVSSGNTIYFGEGSWLTVV.

There are a few counts of this clonotype. The genes are TRBV19 and TRBJ2-7; D is uncertain. The CDR3 consists of 16 residues. Germline assignment: CDR1 LNHDA and CDR2 SQIVND (reference sequence). The germline V and J ends were trimmed by 5 bases and 2 bases, with 19 bases remaining between them. As DNA, the CDR3 is TGTGCCAGTAGTGGCCGTTCTCGGGCCCTGGCCTACGAGCAGTACTTC. Translating it yields CASSGRSRALAYEQYF.

The V and J genes are TRBV20-1 and TRBJ1-2; D is uncertain. The CDR3 extends over 15 amino acids. The V end was cut by 0 bases, the J end by 0 bases, with 11 bases between. Looked up from germline, CDR1 is DFQATT and CDR2 is SNEGSKA (reference sequence). For the CDR3, the DNA is TGCAGTGCTAGAGATCGCGGGTTAGCTAACTATGGCTACACCTTC. Amino acids: CSARDRGLANYGYTF.

Concerning this clonotype: A read error is possible here, since a much larger clone lies one base away. Without the conserved terminal phenylalanine or tryptophan, this CDR3 likely stems from a read error. The rearrangement uses TRBV3-1 and TRBJ2-5, with no clear D. Germline lookup yields CDR1 LGHDT and CDR2 YNNKEL (reference sequence). This CDR3 spans 13 amino acids. Trimming took 1 base from V and 7 from J, leaving 10 bases between them. The DNA of the CDR3 is TGTGCCAGCAGCCAAGCACGAACCGGGACCCAGTACTCC. It encodes CASSQARTGTQYS.

This clonotype was seen a few times. This rearrangement joins TRBV6-1 to TRBJ1-5; 9 positions agree with TRBD1. With V trimmed by 6 bases and J by 5 bases, 2 bases remained unmatched. The CDR3 is made up of 13 amino acids. Germline-derived CDR1 and CDR2 are MNHNS and SASEGT. In DNA form, the CDR3 reads TGTGCCAGCAGGAGACAGGGGGATCAGCCCCAGCATTTT. This gives the protein CASRRQGDQPQHF.

There are many counts of this clonotype. The rearrangement uses TRBV7-2 and TRBJ2-7; 7 bases match TRBD2. J gave up 0 bases and V 1 base, and 3 bases lay outside the gene matches. CDR1 and CDR2 from the germline V gene are SGHTA and FQGNSA. This CDR3 is 15 amino acids long. CDR3 sequence (DNA): TGTGCCAGCAGCTTAGACGGGGGGAGCTCCTACGAGCAGTACTTC. This codes for CASSLDGGSSYEQYF.

This clonotype was seen a few times. The CDR3 sequence is CASSPPQGEKLFF. In DNA form, the CDR3 reads TGTGCCAGCAGCCCTCCCCAGGGAGAAAAACTGTTTTTT. The chain recombines TRBV7-9 with TRBJ1-4; possible D gene TRBD1, 5 bases. The V gene lost 5 bases and the J gene lost 8 bases, with 12 bases spanning the gap. Germline-derived CDR1 and CDR2 are SEHNR and FQNEAQ (reference sequence). CDR3 length: 13 residues.

The genes are TRBV5-1 and TRBJ2-5; weak D call: TRBD2 (5 bases). CDR3 length equals 16 residues. Trimming removed 2 bases from V and 2 bases from J, with 16 bases in between. Looked up from germline, CDR1 is SGHRS and CDR2 is YFSETQ. CDR3 nucleotide sequence: TGCGCCAGCAGCTTATCATGGGGTCGGGGTCAAGAGACCCAGTACTTC. It encodes CASSLSWGRGQETQYF.

The chain is built from TRBV10-3 and TRBJ2-7; perhaps D is TRBD1 or TRBD2 (5 bases each). From germline, CDR1 is ENHRY and CDR2 SYGVKD. Trimming left V 10 bases short and J 9 bases short, with 16 bases between. The CDR3 sequence is 11 residues long. In nucleotides, the CDR3 is TGTGCCAGCCGGGACGGCCAAACGCAGTACTTC. Translation gives CASRDGQTQYF.

The genes are TRBV5-6 and TRBJ2-5, with 7 bases lining up with TRBD1. The J segment lost 13 bases and the V segment lost 7 bases, leaving 10 bases of the junction unmatched. The CDR3 has 11 residues. Germline V gives CDR1 SGHDT, CDR2 YYEEEE. CDR3 coding DNA: TGTGCCAGCGACCTTACAGGGGTTCTGTACTTC. Protein sequence: CASDLTGVLYF.

This clonotype was picked up many times. The V gene is TRBV6-2 or TRBV6-3, the J gene TRBJ2-3; 8 nucleotides align to TRBD1. V trimming: 6 bases; J trimming: 1 base; junction bases outside the gene matches: 9. Germline CDR1 MNHEY, CDR2 SVGEGT. CDR3 length equals 16 residues. The CDR3 DNA follows: TGTGCCAGCAGGCGACCACCGGGACAGGGCACAGATACGCAGTATTTT. Its translation: CASRRPPGQGTDTQYF.